The clone carrying this T cell receptor (beta chain) was seen a handful of times. This CDR3 spans 13 amino acids. V was trimmed by 2 bases and J by 3 bases, leaving 8 bases between them. Germline CDR1 reads SGHRS; CDR2 reads YFSETQ. This entry is derived from a study of blood T cell repertoires in COVID-19. Overall study context: Whether acute or convalescent, the COVID-19 samples came from the United States, Italy and Spain. Nucleic acid was either cDNA or gDNA, and it came from T cells, B-cell-depleted T cells, or PBMCs.

Per the original methods: Reference gene primer amplification in the assay estimated nucleated cell counts. Clones were sequenced by immunoSEQ multiplex PCR, and TCRdb holds only the in-frame ones, with some missing. Clonal size and the V and J genes are those of that table, whereas D and trimming came from the DNA. The table includes more than 90,000 clones, about 90% detected once. The rearrangement joins TRBV5-1 to TRBJ1-1; TRBD1 might be the D (6 bases). This TCR was recovered from a man aged 50-60 years with acute or convalescent COVID-19. Material: peripheral blood. In DNA, the CDR3 is TGCGCCAGCAGCTTCAGACAGGACACTGAAGCTTTCTTT. Amino acids: CASSFRQDTEAFF.